The source of this TCR beta chain is a study of shared T cell receptors in the human thymus. Trimming at V came to 6 bases and at J to 16 bases, leaving 14 bases not matched to a gene. This CDR3 region has 14 residues. CDR1 and CDR2 from the germline V gene are MNHEY and SVGAGI. Profiled with immunoSEQ multiplex PCR; TCRdb holds only in-frame clones, not every one. The table lists approximately 760,000 clones, 75% to 90% of them singletons. The sample was also linked to a second study, of human thymus T cells. From that second work: Resections that were taken during corrective heart surgery supplied the thymus tissue. Among unrelated individuals, related research reported thymic repertoires that overlapped highly.

This receptor was identified in a girl under three years old with a congenital heart defect. J is TRBJ1-6 and V is TRBV6-5, with 8 bases that match TRBD1. Sequencing input: thymocytes. CDR3 in DNA: TGTGCCAGCAGAGGCAGGGGGGACAGGATCAAGCTCCACTTT. This sequence encodes CASRGRGDRIKLHF.